This is a list of T cell receptor beta chains from one sample in a study of cytomegalovirus exposure and HLA in healthy donors. The repertoire was sequenced with immunoSEQ multiplex PCR; TCRdb's copy has only in-frame clones and lacks some. This table holds under 150,000 clones, 80% found once. Sequencing was performed on PBMCs. These receptor sequences come from a man aged 40-49 years in good health and CMV-seropositive. Both conserved end residues are part of each CDR3. Each record gives: J gene, V gene, clone size, D gene, CDR3 DNA, CDR3 protein. The D gene is left open where the match is weak. Clone size is given for some rows only: seen once, a few or many times, or a class if the clone is expanded.

TRBJ2-5 TRBV5-1 few NA TGCGCCAGCAGCTTGGTGTCGGAAAGAGGGACCCAGTACTTC CASSLVSERGTQYF
TRBJ1-1 TRBV6-1 few NA TGTGCCAGCAGTCCAGGCCAGGGAAGAGCTTTCTTT CASSPGQGRAFF
TRBJ1-1 TRBV18 NA NA TGTGCCAGCTCACGAAAGCCGGGGGACCTGAACACTGAAGCTTTCTTT CASSRKPGDLNTEAFF
TRBJ2-3 TRBV4-3 NA NA TGCGCCAGCAGCCAAGGAATTAGGGGAGATACGCAGTATTTT CASSQGIRGDTQYF
TRBJ2-7 TRBV6-1 NA TRBD1 TGTGCCAGCAGTGGTAAAGACAGGGCCTCCTACGAGCAGTACTTC CASSGKDRASYEQYF
TRBJ1-2 TRBV14 NA NA TGTGCCAGCAGCCAAGAGTCGGCCTTCTACTACGGCTACACCTTC CASSQESAFYYGYTF
TRBJ1-6 TRBV5-4 NA NA TGTGCCAGCAGCTTGGTTTCGGGTTATTCCTATAATTCACCCCTCCACTTT CASSLVSGYSYNSPLHF
TRBJ1-5 TRBV6-6 few TRBD1 TGTGCCACCCAGGTACAGGGGGTATATCAGCCCCAGCATTTT CATQVQGVYQPQHF
TRBJ1-1 TRBV2 NA TRBD1 TGTGCCAGCAGTGAGGACAGGGGGGGGATGAACACTGAAGCTTTCTTT CASSEDRGGMNTEAFF
TRBJ1-3 TRBV5-4 NA NA TGTGCCAGCAGCTTGGGAACAGGGATGGTTGGAAACACCATATATTTT CASSLGTGMVGNTIYF
TRBJ1-4 TRBV18 NA NA TGTGCCAGCTCACTGAACGAAGCGTTCGGGGAAAAACTGTTTTTT CASSLNEAFGEKLFF
TRBJ1-1 TRBV27 few TRBD1 TGTGCCAGCAGCCTCAGGGGGTTGAACACTGAAGCTTTCTTT CASSLRGLNTEAFF
TRBJ2-7 TRBV9 few TRBD1 TGTGCCAGCAGCCCAAGGGACAGGGGTTACGAGCAGTACTTC CASSPRDRGYEQYF
TRBJ1-6 TRBV27 NA NA TGTGCCAGCAGTTTAACCGGGACACAGTTCTCACCCCTCCACTTT CASSLTGTQFSPLHF
TRBJ2-2 TRBV5-6 few TRBD1 TGTGCCAGCAGCTTCTCCGGGACAGCAAACACGAACACCGGGGAGCTGTTTTTT CASSFSGTANTNTGELFF
TRBJ2-1 TRBV4-3 NA NA TGCGCCAGCAGCCAAGACCCCCTGACAGACAATGAGCAGTTCTTC CASSQDPLTDNEQFF
TRBJ1-4 TRBV7-2 few NA TGTGCCAGCAGCTCGGGGTCTGCGGGTAATGAAAAACTGTTTTTT CASSSGSAGNEKLFF
TRBJ2-7 TRBV29-1 NA NA TGCAGCGTTGGGCCTTCAGGGGTCCACGAGCAGTACTTC CSVGPSGVHEQYF
TRBJ2-3 TRBV5-5 once TRBD2 TGTGCCAGCAGCTTACTAGCGGCGCCCACAGATACGCAGTATTTT CASSLLAAPTDTQYF
TRBJ2-7 TRBV6-6 few TRBD1 TGTGCCAGCAGTTACTACCCGACAGGGATCGAGCAGTACTTC CASSYYPTGIEQYF
TRBJ1-2 TRBV30 NA NA TGTGCCCTGCACACAGGGGGCTACACCTTC CALHTGGYTF
TRBJ1-1 TRBV14 NA NA TGTGCCAGCAGCCAAGGCGGACTGAGGAACACTGAAGCTTTCTTT CASSQGGLRNTEAFF
TRBJ2-7 TRBV10-3 NA TRBD1 TGTGCCATCAGTGAGTCAGGGACAGGGCCCAACGAGCAGTACTTC CAISESGTGPNEQYF
TRBJ2-1 TRBV7-9 NA TRBD2 TGTGCCAGCAGCTTTACTAGCGGTACCTACAATGAGCAGTTCTTC CASSFTSGTYNEQFF
TRBJ2-5 TRBV2 NA TRBD2 TGTGCCAGCAGTGTTTGGACTAGCGGCCCCCAGTACTTC CASSVWTSGPQYF
TRBJ1-3 TRBV4-2 once NA TGTGCCAGCAGCCAACCGGGGGACTCTGGAAACACCATATATTTT CASSQPGDSGNTIYF